These T cell receptor beta chains were read from a single sample in a study of blood T cell repertoires in COVID-19. Sequencing was performed with immunoSEQ multiplex PCR; in TCRdb, only in-frame clones are kept and a portion is missing. The data contain 40,000 to 55,000 clones, around 80% of them seen just once; the ten biggest clones take up about 8%. Sequencing was performed on peripheral blood. The receptors shown here come from a human donor in a cohort sampled during active COVID-19. CDR3s include the opening cysteine and the closing phenylalanine or tryptophan. D genes are given only for firm matches. Expanded clones are given a class, and other clones once, few, many or no size at all.

CDR3 DNA: TGTGCCTCCCAGGGGGCGCCGGGTGAAAAACTGTTTTTT
CDR3 protein: CASQGAPGEKLFF
D gene: TRBD1
V gene: TRBV30
clone size: -
J gene: TRBJ1-4
CDR3 length: 13

CDR3 DNA: TGTGCCAGCTCACCACTGTGGACAGGGGGGGACTACACCTTC
CDR3 protein: CASSPLWTGGDYTF
D gene: TRBD1
V gene: TRBV18
clone size: -
J gene: TRBJ1-2
CDR3 length: 14

CDR3 DNA: TGTGCCAGCAGTTACGCAGAACAGGGGGCGAACTATGGCTACACCTTC
CDR3 protein: CASSYAEQGANYGYTF
D gene: TRBD1
V gene: TRBV6-2/TRBV6-3
clone size: -
J gene: TRBJ1-2
CDR3 length: 16

CDR3 DNA: TGTGCCAGCAGCTCCGGGACAGGGTTCGCTAATGAAAAACTGTTTTTT
CDR3 protein: CASSSGTGFANEKLFF
D gene: TRBD1
V gene: TRBV5-6
clone size: few
J gene: TRBJ1-4
CDR3 length: 16

CDR3 DNA: TGTGCCAGCAGTTTAGACGGGAGGGCCACCTACAATGAGCAGTTCTTC
CDR3 protein: CASSLDGRATYNEQFF
D gene: TRBD2
V gene: TRBV27
clone size: once
J gene: TRBJ2-1
CDR3 length: 16

CDR3 DNA: TGTGCCAGCAGCAAAGAGGAGCGGGAGAGTGCACTGTGGGATGAGCAGTTCTTC
CDR3 protein: CASSKEERESALWDEQFF
D gene: -
V gene: TRBV21-1
clone size: once
J gene: TRBJ2-1
CDR3 length: 18

CDR3 DNA: TGTGCCAGCAGCTTGGGGACAGGGGGCGGAGACACTGAAGCTTTCTTT
CDR3 protein: CASSLGTGGGDTEAFF
D gene: TRBD1
V gene: TRBV5-6
clone size: -
J gene: TRBJ1-1
CDR3 length: 16

CDR3 DNA: TGTGCCAGTAGTAGTAGGAACAGGGGGTACGATCAGCCCCAGCATTTT
CDR3 protein: CASSSRNRGYDQPQHF
D gene: TRBD1
V gene: TRBV19
clone size: once
J gene: TRBJ1-5
CDR3 length: 16

CDR3 DNA: TGTGCCAGCAGCTGGACAGGGGACGGTGGGAAACTGTTTTTT
CDR3 protein: CASSWTGDGGKLFF
D gene: TRBD1
V gene: TRBV5-6
clone size: -
J gene: TRBJ1-4
CDR3 length: 14

CDR3 DNA: TGTGCCAGTAGTATGGGACTAGCGGAGACCCAGTACTTC
CDR3 protein: CASSMGLAETQYF
D gene: TRBD2
V gene: TRBV19
clone size: -
J gene: TRBJ2-5
CDR3 length: 13

CDR3 DNA: TGCAGCGTTGGACAGGCGATAAATGAAAAACTGTTTTTT
CDR3 protein: CSVGQAINEKLFF
D gene: -
V gene: TRBV29-1
clone size: -
J gene: TRBJ1-4
CDR3 length: 13

CDR3 DNA: TGTGCCAGCAGACCGGGACTAGCGGGAGGTGAGCAGTTCTTC
CDR3 protein: CASRPGLAGGEQFF
D gene: TRBD2
V gene: TRBV9
clone size: -
J gene: TRBJ2-1
CDR3 length: 14

CDR3 DNA: TGTGCCAGCAGTGATGGGGGGAATATCGGACAGCCCCAGCATTTT
CDR3 protein: CASSDGGNIGQPQHF
D gene: -
V gene: TRBV6-1
clone size: -
J gene: TRBJ1-5
CDR3 length: 15

CDR3 DNA: TGTGCCAGCAGCTTAGTTTGGGGCAAGAACACCGGGGAGCTGTTTTTT
CDR3 protein: CASSLVWGKNTGELFF
D gene: -
V gene: TRBV7-8
clone size: -
J gene: TRBJ2-2
CDR3 length: 16

CDR3 DNA: TGTGCCAGCAGTAGCCCCGGGGGGACTAGCGGGGCCGCCCAAGAGACCCAGTACTTC
CDR3 protein: CASSSPGGTSGAAQETQYF
D gene: TRBD2
V gene: TRBV28
clone size: -
J gene: TRBJ2-5
CDR3 length: 19

CDR3 DNA: TGTGCCAGCAGTTGGCGGACAGGGTCCGAAGAGACCCAGTACTTC
CDR3 protein: CASSWRTGSEETQYF
D gene: TRBD1
V gene: TRBV7-2
clone size: -
J gene: TRBJ2-5
CDR3 length: 15

CDR3 DNA: TGTGCCAGCAGCCCCTGGGGACTAGCGGGAGACACCCCCCCTTCCTACGAGCAGTACTTC
CDR3 protein: CASSPWGLAGDTPPSYEQYF
D gene: TRBD2
V gene: TRBV11-3
clone size: -
J gene: TRBJ2-7
CDR3 length: 20

CDR3 DNA: TGTGCCAGCAGTGATTCGGGGGGAACCACTGAAGCTTTCTTT
CDR3 protein: CASSDSGGTTEAFF
D gene: -
V gene: TRBV6-1
clone size: -
J gene: TRBJ1-1
CDR3 length: 14

CDR3 DNA: TGTGCCAGCAGCTTCGACGGGACAGGGGTCCAGCCCCAGCATTTT
CDR3 protein: CASSFDGTGVQPQHF
D gene: TRBD1
V gene: TRBV7-8
clone size: -
J gene: TRBJ1-5
CDR3 length: 15

CDR3 DNA: TGTGCCAGCAGTTACGGTTCAGGCTCTGGAAACACCATATATTTT
CDR3 protein: CASSYGSGSGNTIYF
D gene: -
V gene: TRBV6-5
clone size: once
J gene: TRBJ1-3
CDR3 length: 15

CDR3 DNA: TGTGCCAGCAGGAAACAGGGCAATGAGCAGTTCTTC
CDR3 protein: CASRKQGNEQFF
D gene: -
V gene: TRBV25-1
clone size: -
J gene: TRBJ2-1
CDR3 length: 12

CDR3 DNA: TGTGCCAGCAGCCGGGACAGGGATAATGAAAAACTGTTTTTT
CDR3 protein: CASSRDRDNEKLFF
D gene: TRBD1
V gene: TRBV9
clone size: -
J gene: TRBJ1-4
CDR3 length: 14